These 5 T cell receptor beta chains share one sample of origin, sequenced in a study of somatic mutations in cytotoxic T cells in rheumatoid arthritis. Data came from immunoSEQ multiplex PCR; TCRdb stores just in-frame clones and leaves some out. This table has 20,000 to 25,000 clones, around 83% appearing once. Material for sequencing was CD8+ T cells sorted from blood. These receptors were taken from a woman aged 50 to 65 in good health.

The chain couples TRBV6-5 to TRBJ2-5; the D gene could be TRBD1 or TRBD2 (5 bases each). The CDR3 has 15 amino acids. Germline assignment: CDR1 MNHEY and CDR2 SVGAGI. The ends were cut back, 0 bases at V and 2 bases at J, with 10 bases in the middle. The chain's CDR3 is CASSYSGTVQETQYF. As DNA, the CDR3 is TGTGCCAGCAGTTACTCGGGGACGGTACAAGAGACCCAGTACTTC.

J is TRBJ2-7 and V is TRBV5-1, with a tentative D call TRBD1 (6 bases). Trimming removed 1 base at V and 1 base at J, with 12 bases between. This CDR3 is 15 amino acids long. CDR1 and CDR2 from the germline V gene are SGHRS and YFSETQ. The CDR3 here is CASSLSQGISYEQYF. CDR3 DNA sequence: TGCGCCAGCAGCTTGTCCCAGGGGATTTCCTACGAGCAGTACTTC.

The rearrangement links TRBV4-3 to TRBJ1-4, with 8 bases fitting TRBD1. Losses at the gene ends were 4 bases for V and 11 bases for J; bases not matched to a gene: 12. The germline V gene has CDR1 LGHNA and CDR2 YSLEER. The length of the CDR3 is 15 residues. CDR3: CASSPGTGPLAKLFF. For the CDR3, the DNA is TGCGCCAGCAGCCCCGGGACAGGTCCGCTTGCGAAACTGTTTTTT.

The chain links TRBV9 to TRBJ1-2, with D unresolved. CDR3 length equals 14 residues. Trimming stripped 0 bases from V and 3 bases from J, with 9 bases between. Looked up from germline, CDR1 is SGDLS and CDR2 is YYNGEE. As DNA, the CDR3 is TGTGCCAGCAGCGTAGCTGCCAGTCACTATGGCTACACCTTC. Protein: CASSVAASHYGYTF.

The rearrangement joins TRBV7-9 to TRBJ2-1; D is undetermined. This CDR3 has 14 residues. Per germline, CDR1 SEHNR and CDR2 FQNEAQ (reference sequence). Between the trimmed V and J ends, which lost 5 bases and 4 bases, there was a span of 12 bases. As DNA, the CDR3 is TGTGCCAGCAGCAATACTACCCGATACAATGAGCAGTTCTTC. Encoded protein: CASSNTTRYNEQFF.